This T cell receptor beta chain was retrieved from a study of blood T cell repertoires in COVID-19. Study summary: Material from acute and convalescent COVID-19 was sourced from the United States, Italy and Spain.

Germline loops: CDR1 SGHTS, CDR2 YDEGEE. Trimming cost V 1 base and J 0 bases, with 9 bases left between them. This CDR3 has 15 residues. Per the original methods: By means of reference gene primer amplification, nucleated cell counts were estimated. Libraries were prepared by immunoSEQ multiplex PCR; TCRdb keeps only in-frame clonotypes and omits some of them. Clonal size and the V and J genes are those of that table, whereas D and trimming came from the DNA. The data show about 120,000 clones, over 75% seen once. The sequenced material came from peripheral blood. The receptor was derived from a human donor with active COVID-19. The donor label of this sample is uncertain. The V and J genes are TRBV5-8 and TRBJ2-3, with D hard to call. The CDR3 DNA is TGTGCCAGCAGCTTGACTGGTCCGAGCACAGATACGCAGTATTTT. Translation gives CASSLTGPSTDTQYF. The full variable domain, completed using reference TRBV5-8 and TRBJ2-3, is EAGVTQSPTHLIKTRGQQATLRCSPISGHTSVYWYQQALGLGLQFLLWYDEGEERNRGNFPPRFSGRQFPNYSSELNVNALELEDSALYLCASSLTGPSTDTQYFGPGTRLTVL.